What follows describes a single T cell receptor beta chain. The entry originates in a study of blood T cell repertoires in COVID-19. About the research overall: PBMCs, B-cell-depleted T cells, or T cells provided the cDNA or gDNA that made up the material.

The authors' processing: The authors estimated nucleated cell counts from reference gene primer amplification. Profiled with immunoSEQ multiplex PCR; TCRdb holds only in-frame clones, not every one. The DNA was the basis for D and trimming; V, J and clone size are from that table. The sample shows 65,000 to 95,000 clones, roughly 84% of them seen only once. The CDR3 is 13 residues long. V lost 5 bases, J lost 9 bases, and 11 bases lay in between. Germline CDR1 and CDR2: MNHEY and SMNVEV (reference sequence). Sequencing was performed on peripheral blood. The receptor comes from a woman in her forties or fifties with acute or convalescent COVID-19. V is TRBV27 and J is TRBJ1-6; D gene uncertain. The DNA for the CDR3 is TGTGCCAGCAGTCGAAGCGTGAGTTCACCCCTCCACTTT. Translating it yields CASSRSVSSPLHF.